Following are 22 T cell receptor beta chains from one sample sequenced in a study of blood T cell repertoires in COVID-19. Using immunoSEQ multiplex PCR, the repertoire was profiled, and TCRdb retains in-frame clones only, with some absent. Among about 240,000 clones listed, 80% to 85% were seen once. The sample taken for sequencing was peripheral blood. These receptors were collected from a woman aged 55-70 years with active or convalescent COVID-19.

This clone was observed a single time. V and J are TRBV18 and TRBJ1-2; D possibly corresponds to TRBD1 (5 bases). The V end was cut by 8 bases, the J end by 2 bases, with 12 bases between. The CDR3 has 13 residues. In germline, CDR1 is KGHSH, CDR2 LQKENI. Here the CDR3 DNA reads TGTGCCAGCCCTCGCGGGGGGAACTATGGCTACACCTTC. It codes for CASPRGGNYGYTF.

This clone has only one observation. The chain has TRBV2 and TRBJ2-3, with 7 positions matching TRBD2. V lost 6 bases, J lost 2 bases, and 2 bases stayed unmatched. The germline gives CDR1 SNHLY, CDR2 FYNNEI. This CDR3 is built from 13 residues. The CDR3 sequence: CASRGLTTDTQYF. The CDR3 coding sequence is TGTGCCAGCAGGGGACTAACCACAGATACGCAGTATTTT. Full variable domain (missing parts from reference TRBV2 and TRBJ2-3): EPEVTQTPSHQVTQMGQEVILRCVPISNHLYFYWYRQILGQKVEFLVSFYNNEISEKSEIFDDQFSVERPDGSNFTLKIRSTKLEDSAMYFCASRGLTTDTQYFGPGTRLTVL.

The chain has TRBV7-3 and TRBJ2-7; tentatively, D is TRBD1 (6 bases). The CDR3 extends over 15 amino acids. CDR1 SGHTA and CDR2 FQGTGA come from the germline V gene. With 5 bases removed from V and 2 bases from J, the gap between germline ends came to 16 bases. The CDR3 is CASSPYPGVTYEQYF. CDR3 DNA: TGTGCCAGCAGCCCCTACCCAGGGGTGACCTACGAGCAGTACTTC.

The V and J genes are TRBV9 and TRBJ2-2; maybe TRBD1 (5 bases). Germline lookup yields CDR1 SGDLS and CDR2 YYNGEE. Deletions cut 4 bases from V and 5 bases from J, with 15 bases between. This CDR3 is 15 amino acids long. The CDR3 DNA reads as TGTGCCAGCAGCCATGTACAGGCGGCAACCGGGGAGCTGTTTTTT. It is translated as CASSHVQAATGELFF.

This chain uses TRBV2 with TRBJ2-5, with 10 bases identical to TRBD1. V shed 6 bases and J 5 bases; nucleotides not matched to a gene: 12. Germline CDR1 SNHLY, CDR2 FYNNEI. The CDR3 is 16 amino acids. CDR3 sequence reads: CASRGDDRGRRETQYF. The CDR3, as DNA: TGTGCCAGCAGGGGTGATGACAGGGGGCGACGGGAGACCCAGTACTTC.

This clone has more than one count but fewer than ten. V gene TRBV19 combines with J gene TRBJ1-2; D is possibly TRBD1 (6 bases). Germline V lookup: CDR1 LNHDA, CDR2 SQIVND (reference sequence). The CDR3 is made up of 13 amino acids. V lost 6 bases, J lost 4 bases, and 12 bases lay in between. The chain's CDR3 is CASRFAGAYGYTF. In DNA form, the CDR3 reads TGTGCCAGTAGGTTCGCAGGGGCCTATGGCTACACCTTC.

The chain links TRBV6-2 or TRBV6-3 to TRBJ1-6; D is ambiguous. Germline loops: CDR1 MNHEY, CDR2 SVGEGT. The CDR3 covers 14 residues. Trimming removed 2 bases from V and 10 bases from J, with 12 bases in between. The CDR3 nucleotides are TGTGCCAGCAGTTACCCGATTCTTGGCTCACCCCTCCACTTT. This gives the protein CASSYPILGSPLHF.

The chain joins TRBV19 to TRBJ2-1; 9 bases match TRBD1. CDR1 and CDR2 from the germline V gene are LNHDA and SQIVND (reference sequence). With V trimmed by 6 bases and J by 8 bases, 11 bases remained unmatched. The CDR3 is 15 residues long. In nucleotides, the CDR3 is TGTGCCAGTAGCAGGGACAGGGCAGTAGGGGATGAGCAGTTCTTC. Translating it yields CASSRDRAVGDEQFF.

The rearrangement joins TRBV6-5 to TRBJ2-7, with a possible D match to TRBD1 (5 bases). The CDR3 runs 11 residues. Germline V gives CDR1 MNHEY, CDR2 SVGAGI. The germline V and J ends were trimmed by 7 bases and 3 bases, with 7 bases remaining between them. The CDR3 loop reads CASIRDYEQYF. The CDR3 nucleotides are TGTGCCAGCATCAGGGACTACGAGCAGTACTTC.

The chain employs TRBV7-2 and TRBJ2-2, with D possibly TRBD1 on 6 matching bases. The CDR3 is 16 amino acids. The germline gives CDR1 SGHTA, CDR2 FQGNSA. Trimming shortened V by 5 bases and J by 7 bases, and 20 bases separated the two germline ends. In DNA form, the CDR3 reads TGTGCCAGCAGCACCCGAGGGACAAATGGAGGCGGGGAGCTGTTTTTT. This translates into CASSTRGTNGGGELFF.

This sequence joins TRBV18 and TRBJ1-3; D not resolved. The germline V gene has CDR1 KGHSH and CDR2 LQKENI. There are 16 residues in the CDR3. Deletions cut 4 bases from V and 0 bases from J, with 13 bases between. CDR3 amino acids: CASSLPGVNSGNTIYF. In DNA, the CDR3 is TGTGCCAGCTCACTACCAGGAGTTAACTCTGGAAACACCATATATTTT. The full variable domain, its missing parts supplied by reference TRBV18 and TRBJ1-3, is NAGVMQNPRHLVRRRGQEARLRCSPMKGHSHVYWYRQLPEEGLKFMVYLQKENIIDESGMPKERFSAEFPKEGPSILRIQQVVRGDSAAYFCASSLPGVNSGNTIYFGEGSWLTVV.

The V call is TRBV3-1 (or the pseudogene TRBV3-2), the J call TRBJ2-3, with a tentative D call TRBD2 (5 bases). There are 16 residues in the CDR3. The V end was cut by 4 bases, the J end by 4 bases, with 18 bases between. The germline V gene has CDR1 LGHDT and CDR2 YNNKEL (reference sequence). CDR3: CASSLGKGSMADTQYF. CDR3 sequence (DNA): TGTGCCAGCAGCCTGGGGAAAGGGAGTATGGCAGATACGCAGTATTTT.

The chain carries TRBV6-6 and TRBJ2-7; TRBD2 might be the D (6 bases). The CDR3 spans 15 residues. Germline-derived CDR1 and CDR2 are MNHNY and SVGAGI (reference sequence). The V and J ends lost 10 bases and 5 bases respectively, with 24 bases between them. The CDR3 spells CATALGLGGPDEQYF. The CDR3, as DNA: TGTGCCACCGCCCTTGGTCTGGGAGGCCCGGACGAGCAGTACTTC.

CDR3 sequence (DNA): TGTGCCAGCAGCGTAGATGGGGGCGGAAACACCATATATTTT. Translation gives CASSVDGGGNTIYF. The genes are TRBV9 and TRBJ1-3, with TRBD1 as a possible D gene (6 bases). Germline assignment: CDR1 SGDLS and CDR2 YYNGEE. This CDR3 has 14 residues. The V end lost 0 bases, the J end lost 4 bases, and 8 bases lay between the germline ends.

The V call is TRBV18, the J call TRBJ1-1; TRBD1 might be the D (6 bases). Trimming stripped 3 bases from V and 6 bases from J, with 11 bases between. The CDR3 runs to 13 residues. The V gene's germline CDR1 is KGHSH and CDR2 LQKENI. CDR3: CASSPDRPPEAFF. For the CDR3, the DNA is TGTGCCAGCTCACCCGACAGGCCCCCTGAAGCTTTCTTT.

The chain joins TRBV7-9 to TRBJ1-6, with 7 bases aligning to TRBD1. Germline lookup yields CDR1 SEHNR and CDR2 FQNEAQ (reference sequence). V shed 5 bases and J 6 bases; nucleotides not matched to a gene: 7. The CDR3 sequence is 15 residues long. The CDR3 nucleotides are TGTGCCAGCAGCGTGGGGACAGTACCTAATTCACCCCTCCACTTT. The encoded protein is CASSVGTVPNSPLHF.

V is TRBV9 and J is TRBJ1-2, with 9 nucleotides matching TRBD1. The CDR3 totals 15 residues. V was clipped by 4 bases and J by 3 bases; unmatched bases: 7. From germline, CDR1 is SGDLS and CDR2 YYNGEE. Here the CDR3 DNA reads TGTGCCAGCAGCCGGGGACAGGGCTTAGACTATGGCTACACCTTC. Protein: CASSRGQGLDYGYTF.

V gene TRBV5-1 combines with J gene TRBJ2-1, with D maybe TRBD2 (5 bases). This CDR3 has 13 amino acids. Per germline, CDR1 SGHRS and CDR2 YFSETQ. The V gene lost 0 bases and the J gene lost 10 bases, with 11 bases spanning the gap. CDR3 bases: TGCGCCAGCAGCTTGGGAGGGAGTAGAGAGCAGTTCTTC. This codes for CASSLGGSREQFF.

The count of this clone is one. This chain joins TRBV14 and TRBJ1-6, with D unresolved. V lost 0 bases, J lost 9 bases, and 6 bases lay in between. This CDR3 is 13 amino acids long. Germline-derived CDR1 and CDR2 are SGHDN and FVKESK. The CDR3, as DNA: TGTGCCAGCAGCCAAGAGCAGATTTCACCCCTCCACTTT. The encoded protein is CASSQEQISPLHF.

This clone showed up just once. The chain combines TRBV2 with TRBJ1-1; D remains ambiguous. Germline values: CDR1 SNHLY, CDR2 FYNNEI. The V end was cut by 7 bases, the J end by 7 bases, with 16 bases between. The CDR3 consists of 13 residues. The CDR3 is CASTTDGEGEAFF. CDR3 nucleotides: TGTGCCAGCACCACGGACGGTGAGGGTGAAGCTTTCTTT.

The chain uses TRBV4-3 and TRBJ1-2, with D possibly TRBD1 on 6 matching bases. The CDR3 length is 13 residues. Trimming took off 2 bases at V and 8 bases at J, with 12 bases between the two ends. CDR1 LGHNA and CDR2 YSLEER come from the germline V gene. The CDR3 loop reads CASSQFRGGGYTF. DNA of the CDR3: TGCGCCAGCAGCCAATTCAGGGGCGGGGGCTACACCTTC.

The rearrangement joins TRBV12-3 or TRBV12-4 to TRBJ1-1, with a weak D call TRBD1 (5 bases). The CDR3 runs 11 residues. Trimming pared 6 bases from V and 4 bases from J, leaving 6 bases between. The CDR3 spells CASRTATEAFF. The CDR3 DNA sequence: TGTGCCAGCAGGACAGCCACTGAAGCTTTCTTT.